The 8 T cell receptor beta chains given below trace back to one sample, sequenced in a study of lung T cells in sarcoidosis with Löfgren's syndrome. MiXCR, applied by TCRdb to the reads, yields one record per CDR3 protein. This table has about 19,000 distinct CDR3 sequences, around 20% appearing once. Sequencing was carried out using CD4+ T cells from bronchoalveolar lavage. The receptor set was obtained from a human donor with sarcoidosis (Löfgren's syndrome or another form), or a control subject (not recorded which).

This clonotype was detected once. The germline gene is not matched at one end of the junction; a read error may be the cause. This chain connects TRBV29-1 to TRBJ2-7; D unresolved. This CDR3 comprises 13 residues. Germline CDR1 is SQVTM and CDR2 is ANQGSEA. CDR3 in amino acids: CSVEDGSSHEQYF. CDR3 coding DNA: TGCAGCGTTGAAGACGGGTCCTCCCACGAGCAGTACTTC.

This clonotype occurred many times. The rearrangement uses TRBV4-3 and TRBJ2-3; D is uncertain. Trimming shortened V by 2 bases and J by 4 bases, and 13 bases separated the two germline ends. This CDR3 has 15 residues. The germline V gene encodes CDR1 LGHNA and CDR2 YSLEER. CDR3 nucleotides: TGCGCCAGCAGCCAATTGGCCCTCAGTCCAGATACGCAGTATTTT. As protein: CASSQLALSPDTQYF.

The sample holds one count of this clonotype. A read error is possible here, since a much larger clone lies one base away. The chain is built from TRBV4-1 and TRBJ2-7; TRBD2 might be the D (6 bases). The V gene lost 1 base and the J gene lost 0 bases, with 10 bases spanning the gap. Germline V gives CDR1 MGHRA, CDR2 YSYEKL. The CDR3 has 15 amino acids. CDR3 DNA: TGCGCCAGCAGCCAAGGACTAGGGGACTCCTACGAGCAGTACTTC. This codes for CASSQGLGDSYEQYF.

As concerns this clonotype: This may be a read error, as it is one base from a much larger clone. The V and J genes are TRBV24-1 and TRBJ2-1; D uncertain. Germline V lookup: CDR1 KGHDR, CDR2 SFDVKD. CDR3 length: 15 residues. This CDR3 is CAASDLETSYNEQFF. CDR3 nucleotides: TGTGCCGCCAGTGATTTGGAAACCTCCTACAATGAGCAGTTCTTC.

This clonotype was counted many times. V and J are TRBV3-1 and TRBJ1-5; D remains unclear. Germline V lookup: CDR1 LGHDT, CDR2 YNNKEL (reference sequence). V was trimmed by 6 bases and J by 0 bases, leaving 12 bases between them. The CDR3 runs to 15 residues. In DNA, the CDR3 is TGTGCCAGCAGTAGGGCGTATTATAGCAATCAGCCCCAGCATTTT. Residues: CASSRAYYSNQPQHF. Supplemented by reference TRBV3-1 and TRBJ1-5, the full variable domain reads DTAVSQTPKYLVTQMGNDKSIKCEQNLGHDTMYWYKQDSKKFLKIMFSYNNKELIINETVPNRFSPKSPDKAHLNLHINSLELGDSAVYFCASSRAYYSNQPQHFGDGTRLSIL.

This clonotype has just a few counts. The rearrangement uses TRBV18 and TRBJ2-1; 8 nucleotides match TRBD2. Trimming at V came to 6 bases and at J to 9 bases, leaving 16 bases not matched to a gene. Germline assignment: CDR1 KGHSH and CDR2 LQKENI. This CDR3 region has 16 residues. The CDR3 protein is CASSPEGSGSLGEQFF. As DNA, the CDR3 is TGTGCCAGCTCCCCAGAGGGGAGCGGGAGCCTTGGTGAGCAGTTCTTC. Variable domain in full (rest from reference TRBV18 and TRBJ2-1): NAGVMQNPRHLVRRRGQEARLRCSPMKGHSHVYWYRQLPEEGLKFMVYLQKENIIDESGMPKERFSAEFPKEGPSILRIQQVVRGDSAAYFCASSPEGSGSLGEQFFGPGTRLTVL.

Ten or more counts support this clonotype. The chain has TRBV20-1 and TRBJ2-1; no clear D gene. The V gene's germline CDR1 is DFQATT and CDR2 SNEGSKA (reference sequence). Trimming left V 2 bases short and J 0 bases short, with 11 bases between. The CDR3 is made up of 15 amino acids. CDR3 region: CSARSKMSSYNEQFF. CDR3 DNA sequence: TGCAGTGCTAGATCTAAAATGAGCTCCTACAATGAGCAGTTCTTC.

This clonotype was seen a few times. The rearrangement uses TRBV29-1 and TRBJ2-7; 8 positions agree with TRBD2. The germline CDR1 and CDR2 sequences are SQVTM and ANQGSEA. This CDR3 is 15 amino acids long. With 6 bases clipped from V and 3 bases from J, the junction kept 13 bases outside the gene matches. CDR3 in amino acids: CSVKKLAEGIYEQYF. The CDR3, as DNA: TGCAGCGTGAAAAAACTAGCGGAGGGAATCTACGAGCAGTACTTC.